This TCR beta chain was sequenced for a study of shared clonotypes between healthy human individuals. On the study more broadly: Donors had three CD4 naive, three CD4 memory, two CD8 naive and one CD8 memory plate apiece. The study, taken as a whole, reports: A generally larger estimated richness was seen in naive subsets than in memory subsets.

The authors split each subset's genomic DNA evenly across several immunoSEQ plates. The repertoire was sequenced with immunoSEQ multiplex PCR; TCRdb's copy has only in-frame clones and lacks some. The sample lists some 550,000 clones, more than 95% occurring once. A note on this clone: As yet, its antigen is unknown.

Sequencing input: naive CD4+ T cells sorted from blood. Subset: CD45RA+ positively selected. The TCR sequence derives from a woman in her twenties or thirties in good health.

In DNA, the CDR3 is TGTGCCAGCAGCTTAACGACAGGGTCGAACACTGAAGCTTTCTTT. Protein: CASSLTTGSNTEAFF. The V gene is TRBV7-9, the J gene TRBJ1-1; 7 bases agree with TRBD1. V shed 2 bases, J shed 1 base, and the junction held 4 bases outside the gene matches. CDR1 is SEHNR and CDR2 is FQNEAQ in the germline V gene (reference sequence). This CDR3 is 15 amino acids long.